This TCR beta chain stems from a study of blood T cell repertoires in COVID-19. Looking at the study overall: COVID-19 samples collected from the United States, Italy and Spain covered acute and convalescent phases. Sample material is recorded as cDNA or gDNA derived from T cells, B-cell-depleted T cells, or PBMCs.

Seattle researchers signed up patients amid active infection and tracked them longitudinally. Authors' methods: Counts of nucleated cells, estimated from reference gene primer amplification, were obtained. Sequencing used immunoSEQ multiplex PCR; TCRdb keeps in-frame clones, though not all of them. V, J and clone size are those of that table, while D and trimming were read from the DNA. The sample has around 60,000 clones; about four fifths are singletons. The germline gives CDR1 GTSNPN, CDR2 SVGIG (reference sequence). This CDR3 comprises 13 residues. V gave up 3 bases and J gave up 13 bases, with 21 bases separating them.

Sequenced input: peripheral blood. This chain links TRBV30 with TRBJ1-2; D not resolved. This TCR was sampled from a man between 60 and 75 years old with COVID-19, enrolled during active disease. The CDR3 loop reads CAWSYRDAGSVTF. The CDR3 DNA reads as TGTGCCTGGAGCTACCGGGATGCTGGTTCGGTCACCTTC.